This passage covers 10 T cell receptor beta chains from one sample sequenced in a study of cytomegalovirus exposure and HLA in healthy donors. This PCR relied on a set of 60 Vbeta primers and 13 Jbeta primers. Here immunoSEQ multiplex PCR was the method, and the copy in TCRdb shows in-frame clones only, minus some. This table holds 100,000 to 150,000 clones, around four fifths found once. The sample comprised PBMCs. These TCRs come from a man aged 25 to 45 in good health and CMV-seronegative.

The CDR3 region is CASSSDMDRDSYEQYF. The DNA of the CDR3 is TGTGCCAGCAGTTCCGATATGGACAGGGACTCCTACGAGCAGTACTTC. The V call is TRBV28, the J call TRBJ2-7; 8 nucleotides match TRBD1. Germline trimming cut 4 bases from V and 0 bases from J; bases unmatched to any gene: 8. Germline values: CDR1 MDHEN, CDR2 SYDVKM. The CDR3 is 16 residues long. The variable domain in full, completed from reference TRBV28 and TRBJ2-7, reads DVKVTQSSRYLVKRTGEKVFLECVQDMDHENMFWYRQDPGLGLRLIYFSYDVKMKEKGDIPEGYSVSREKKERFSLILESASTNQTSMYLCASSSDMDRDSYEQYFGPGTRLTVT.

V gene TRBV15 combines with J gene TRBJ1-1, with unresolved D. Germline CDR1 LNHNV, CDR2 YYDKDF (reference sequence). V was clipped by 5 bases and J by 7 bases, with 17 bases between them. The CDR3 runs to 14 residues. The CDR3: CATSALLTGLEAFF. The CDR3 DNA reads as TGTGCCACCAGCGCTCTACTAACCGGACTTGAAGCTTTCTTT.

The chain is built from TRBV6-5 and TRBJ2-2, with TRBD1 as a possible D gene (6 bases). CDR1 is MNHEY and CDR2 is SVGAGI in the germline V gene. The CDR3 extends over 13 amino acids. Trimming cost V 6 bases and J 3 bases, with 8 bases left between them. This chain's CDR3 is CASRQGYTGELFF. CDR3 sequence (DNA): TGTGCCAGCAGACAGGGATACACCGGGGAGCTGTTTTTT.

This rearrangement joins TRBV7-6 to TRBJ2-7, with 9 bases matching TRBD1. Germline V CDR1 and CDR2: SGHVS, FNYEAQ. Unmatched junction bases numbered 5, after V lost 4 bases and J lost 1 base. The CDR3 is 15 residues long. The CDR3 bases are TGTGCCAGCAGCTATACAGGGGGCGCTTCCTACGAGCAGTACTTC. Amino acids: CASSYTGGASYEQYF.

A word on this clone: A junction boundary mismatches the germline segment, possibly from a read error. V and J are TRBV9 and TRBJ2-3, with D maybe TRBD2 (6 bases). This CDR3 has 14 residues. Germline lookup yields CDR1 SGDLS and CDR2 YYNGEE. CDR3 DNA: TGTGCCAGCAGCGGCTTCGGGAGCACGGATACGCAGTATTTT. Translated: CASSGFGSTDTQYF.

This clone occurred a few times. J is TRBJ1-3 and V is TRBV6-1, with no clear D. Trimming removed 9 bases from V and 0 bases from J, with 15 bases in between. Looked up from germline, CDR1 is MNHNS and CDR2 is SASEGT. CDR3 length equals 15 residues. This CDR3 is CASAPQTGSGNTIYF. For the CDR3, the DNA is TGTGCCAGTGCGCCTCAAACTGGCTCTGGAAACACCATATATTTT.

V gene TRBV5-1 combines with J gene TRBJ2-7, with D unclear. Trimming shortened V by 1 base and J by 5 bases, and 10 bases separated the two germline ends. Germline V gene sequence: CDR1 SGHRS, CDR2 YFSETQ. The CDR3 runs to 13 residues. This chain's CDR3 is CASSLMGSNEQYF. DNA of the CDR3: TGCGCCAGCAGCTTGATGGGTAGCAACGAGCAGTACTTC.

The rearrangement joins TRBV28 to TRBJ1-1, with 10 bases fitting TRBD1. This CDR3 spans 13 amino acids. CDR1 is MDHEN and CDR2 is SYDVKM in the germline V gene. The V gene end was trimmed by 5 bases and the J gene end by 7 bases; junction bases not matched to a gene: 4. The CDR3 loop is CASSRTGGNEAFF. The CDR3 nucleotides are TGTGCCAGCAGTAGGACAGGGGGTAATGAAGCTTTCTTT.

This clone was observed a single time. CDR3 region: CASSESRDRRSYEQYF. CDR3 nucleotides: TGTGCCAGCAGTGAATCCCGAGACAGGAGATCCTACGAGCAGTACTTC. J is TRBJ2-7 and V is TRBV6-1; D is perhaps TRBD1 (6 bases). V lost 2 bases, J lost 1 base, and 15 bases lay in between. The CDR3 spans 16 residues. The germline V gene encodes CDR1 MNHNS and CDR2 SASEGT.

The chain recombines TRBV18 with TRBJ2-5, with 8 bases that match TRBD2. The CDR3 consists of 16 residues. With 0 bases clipped from V and 0 bases from J, the junction kept 3 bases outside the gene matches. Germline CDR1 is KGHSH and CDR2 is LQKENI. DNA for the CDR3: TGTGCCAGCTCACCACCCAGACTAGCGTACCAAGAGACCCAGTACTTC. Its translation: CASSPPRLAYQETQYF.